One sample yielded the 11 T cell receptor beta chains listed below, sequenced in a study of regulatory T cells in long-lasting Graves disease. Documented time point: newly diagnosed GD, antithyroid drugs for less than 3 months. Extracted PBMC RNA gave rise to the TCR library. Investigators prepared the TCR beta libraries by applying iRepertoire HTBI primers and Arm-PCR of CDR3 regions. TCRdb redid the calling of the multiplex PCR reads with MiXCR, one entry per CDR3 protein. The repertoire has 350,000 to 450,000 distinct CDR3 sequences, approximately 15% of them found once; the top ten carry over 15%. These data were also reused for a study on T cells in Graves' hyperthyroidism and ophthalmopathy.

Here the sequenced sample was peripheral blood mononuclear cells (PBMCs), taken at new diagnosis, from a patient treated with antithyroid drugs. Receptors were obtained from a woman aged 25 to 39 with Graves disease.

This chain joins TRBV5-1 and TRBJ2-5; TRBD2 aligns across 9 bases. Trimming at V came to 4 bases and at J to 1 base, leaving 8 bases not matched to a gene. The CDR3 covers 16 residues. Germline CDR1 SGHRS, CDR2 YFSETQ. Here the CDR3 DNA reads TGCGCCAGCAGCCTCAGGAGCGGGAGGAGCCAAGAGACCCAGTACTTC. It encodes CASSLRSGRSQETQYF.

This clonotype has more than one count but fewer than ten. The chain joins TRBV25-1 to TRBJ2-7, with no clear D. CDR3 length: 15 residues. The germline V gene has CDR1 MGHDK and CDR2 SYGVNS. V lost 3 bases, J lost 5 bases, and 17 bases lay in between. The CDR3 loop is CASSEFSSTADEQYF. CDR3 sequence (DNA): TGTGCCAGCAGTGAGTTCTCCTCCACTGCGGACGAGCAGTACTTC.

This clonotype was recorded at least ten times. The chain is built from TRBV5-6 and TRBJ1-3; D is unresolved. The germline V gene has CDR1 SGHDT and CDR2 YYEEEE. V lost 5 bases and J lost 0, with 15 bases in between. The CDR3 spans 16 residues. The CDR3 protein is CASSPGLESSGNTIYF. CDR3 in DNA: TGTGCCAGCAGTCCCGGCCTAGAGAGCTCTGGAAACACCATATATTTT.

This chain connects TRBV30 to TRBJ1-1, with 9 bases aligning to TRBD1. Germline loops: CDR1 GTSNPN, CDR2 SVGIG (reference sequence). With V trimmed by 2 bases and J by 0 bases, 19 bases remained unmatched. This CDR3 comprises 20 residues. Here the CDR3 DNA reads TGTGCCTGGAGTATCCCCGAGGCCGGGACAGGGAGGAGGATGAACACTGAAGCTTTCTTT. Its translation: CAWSIPEAGTGRRMNTEAFF.

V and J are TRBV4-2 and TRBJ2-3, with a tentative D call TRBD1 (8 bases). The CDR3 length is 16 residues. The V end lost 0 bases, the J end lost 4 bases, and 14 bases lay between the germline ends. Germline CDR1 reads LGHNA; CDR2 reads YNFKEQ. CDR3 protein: CASSQETGGVADTQYF. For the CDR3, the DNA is TGTGCCAGCAGCCAAGAAACAGGGGGGGTCGCAGATACGCAGTATTTT.

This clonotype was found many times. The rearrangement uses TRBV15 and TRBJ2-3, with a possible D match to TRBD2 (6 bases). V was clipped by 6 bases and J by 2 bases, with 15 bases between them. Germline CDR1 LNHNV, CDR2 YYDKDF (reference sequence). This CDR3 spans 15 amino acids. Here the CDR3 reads CATRGTGGVTDTQYF. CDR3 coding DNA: TGTGCCACCAGGGGGACGGGCGGGGTCACAGATACGCAGTATTTT. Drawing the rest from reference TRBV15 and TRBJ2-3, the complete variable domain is DAMVIQNPRYQVTQFGKPVTLSCSQTLNHNVMYWYQQKSSQAPKLLFHYYDKDFNNEADTPDNFQSRRPNTSFCFLDIRSPGLGDTAMYLCATRGTGGVTDTQYFGPGTRLTVL.

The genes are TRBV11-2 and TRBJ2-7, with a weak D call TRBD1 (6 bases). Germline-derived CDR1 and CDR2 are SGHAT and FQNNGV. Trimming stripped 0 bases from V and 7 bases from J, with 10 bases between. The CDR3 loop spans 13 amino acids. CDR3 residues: CASSLEQGGEQYF. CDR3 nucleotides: TGTGCCAGCAGCTTAGAACAGGGCGGAGAGCAGTACTTC.

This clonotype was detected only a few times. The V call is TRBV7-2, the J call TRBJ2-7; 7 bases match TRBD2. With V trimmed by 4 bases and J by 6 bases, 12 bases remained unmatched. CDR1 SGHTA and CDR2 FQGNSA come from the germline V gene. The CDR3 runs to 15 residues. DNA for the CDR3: TGTGCCAGCAGCTCGAGCGGGAAACCAGGGTTCGAGCAGTACTTC. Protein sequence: CASSSSGKPGFEQYF.

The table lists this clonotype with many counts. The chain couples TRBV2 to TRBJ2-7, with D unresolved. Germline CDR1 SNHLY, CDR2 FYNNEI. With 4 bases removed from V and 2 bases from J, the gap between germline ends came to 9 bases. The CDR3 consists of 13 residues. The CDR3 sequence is CASSAVLAYEQYF. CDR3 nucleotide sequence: TGTGCCAGCAGTGCGGTTCTGGCCTACGAGCAGTACTTC.

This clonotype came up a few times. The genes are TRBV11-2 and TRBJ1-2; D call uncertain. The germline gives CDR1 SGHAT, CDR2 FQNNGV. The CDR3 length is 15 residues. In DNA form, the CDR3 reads TGTGCTTGCAGCTTAGAAGGAGTCATGGGCGATGGCTACACCTTC. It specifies CACSLEGVMGDGYTF.

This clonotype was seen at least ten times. The CDR3 sequence: CSARPSATYEQYF. The CDR3 DNA reads as TGCAGTGCTAGACCGAGCGCGACCTACGAGCAGTACTTC. The chain couples TRBV20-1 to TRBJ2-7; D unclear. The V and J ends lost 2 bases and 2 bases respectively, with 10 bases between them. Germline V gene lookup returns CDR1 DFQATT and CDR2 SNEGSKA (reference sequence). There are 13 residues in the CDR3.